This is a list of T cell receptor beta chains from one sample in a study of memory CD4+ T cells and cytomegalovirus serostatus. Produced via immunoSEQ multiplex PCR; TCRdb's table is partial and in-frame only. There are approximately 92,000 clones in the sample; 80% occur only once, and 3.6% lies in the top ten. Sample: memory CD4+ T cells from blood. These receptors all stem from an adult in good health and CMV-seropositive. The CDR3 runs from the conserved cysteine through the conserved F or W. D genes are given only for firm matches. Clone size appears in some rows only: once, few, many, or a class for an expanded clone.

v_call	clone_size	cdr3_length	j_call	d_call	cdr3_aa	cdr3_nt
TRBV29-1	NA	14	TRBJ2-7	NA	CSVRRGAEPYEQYF	TGCAGCGTCCGGAGGGGGGCCGAGCCCTACGAGCAGTACTTC
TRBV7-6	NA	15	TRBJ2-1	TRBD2	CASSFSSGSINEQFF	TGTGCCAGCAGCTTTAGTAGCGGGAGTATTAATGAGCAGTTCTTC
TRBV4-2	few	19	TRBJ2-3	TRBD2	CASSQDIGRAGVAADTQYF	TGTGCCAGCAGCCAAGATATTGGGAGAGCGGGAGTAGCGGCAGATACGCAGTATTTT
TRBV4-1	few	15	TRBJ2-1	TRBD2	CASRRGLAGDNEQFF	TGCGCCAGCAGACGGGGACTAGCGGGGGACAATGAGCAGTTCTTC
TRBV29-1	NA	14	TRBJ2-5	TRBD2	CSTAGTSGGETQYF	TGCAGCACCGCCGGGACTAGCGGGGGAGAGACCCAGTACTTC
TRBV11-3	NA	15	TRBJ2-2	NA	CASSSQTPNTGELFF	TGTGCCAGCAGCTCCCAGACACCGAACACCGGGGAGCTGTTTTTT
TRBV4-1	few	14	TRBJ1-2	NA	CASSQAGHRIGYTF	TGCGCCAGCAGCCAAGCGGGACATCGTATTGGCTACACCTTC
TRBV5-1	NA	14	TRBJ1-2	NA	CASSSGSFRGGYTF	TGCGCCAGCAGCTCCGGGAGTTTTAGGGGTGGCTACACCTTC
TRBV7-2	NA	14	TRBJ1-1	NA	CASRAGSMNTEAFF	TGTGCCAGCAGGGCGGGATCAATGAACACTGAAGCTTTCTTT
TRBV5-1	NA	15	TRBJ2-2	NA	CASRRTPEGTGELFF	TGCGCCAGCAGAAGGACACCGGAGGGCACCGGGGAGCTGTTTTTT
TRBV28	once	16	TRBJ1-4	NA	CASSLSLGGGLEKLFF	TGTGCCAGCAGTTTATCCCTCGGGGGGGGTCTTGAAAAACTGTTTTTT
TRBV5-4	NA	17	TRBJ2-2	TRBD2	CASSLGSSGVGTGELFF	TGTGCCAGCAGCTTGGGATCTAGCGGGGTTGGCACCGGGGAGCTGTTTTTT
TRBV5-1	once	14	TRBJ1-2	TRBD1	CASSSGQADYGYTF	TGCGCCAGCAGCTCGGGACAGGCGGACTATGGCTACACCTTC
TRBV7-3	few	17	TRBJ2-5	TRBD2	CASSPTRGTSGKETQYF	TGTGCCAGCAGCCCAACGAGAGGGACTAGCGGGAAGGAGACCCAGTACTTC
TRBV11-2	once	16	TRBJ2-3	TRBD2	CASSLVSGRDTDTQYF	TGTGCCAGCAGCTTAGTTAGCGGGAGGGACACAGATACGCAGTATTTT
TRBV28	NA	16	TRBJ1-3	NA	CASSLWGVLSGNTIYF	TGTGCCAGCAGTTTATGGGGAGTACTCTCTGGAAACACCATATATTTT
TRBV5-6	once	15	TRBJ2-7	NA	CASSPIRRAPYEQYF	TGTGCCAGCAGCCCCATAAGGAGGGCCCCCTACGAGCAGTACTTC
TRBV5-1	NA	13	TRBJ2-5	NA	CASSLVVAETQYF	TGCGCCAGCAGCTTGGTCGTAGCGGAGACCCAGTACTTC